Following are 23 T cell receptor beta chains from one sample sequenced in a study of tissue T cells after allogeneic stem cell transplantation. Time point: mouse harvest day 14 after allogeneic transplant. Each mouse received 10^7 T-cell-depleted marrow cells plus 10^6 splenic CD5+ T cells by tail vein. Using immunoSEQ multiplex PCR, the repertoire was profiled, and TCRdb retains in-frame clones only, with some absent. Among roughly 8,100 clones, around a third were seen once, and the ten largest hold 5.5% to 7.5%. The sequencing input was skin. The receptors were sampled from a female BALB/c mouse given C57BL/6 T cells with graft-versus-host disease after an allogeneic hematopoietic cell transplant.

About this clone: Germline and junction disagree at one end, which may indicate a read error. The gene names given are mouse names. The read gets to within 1 residue of the CDR3 end, and the germline J gene fills in the rest. The same CDR3 arises from other DNA sequences in this sample as well. The rearrangement links TRBV20 to TRBJ2-2, with D unresolved. Looked up from germline, CDR1 is GFQATS and CDR2 is STVNSAI. This CDR3 is built from 13 residues. The CDR3 sequence is CGASATNTGQLYF. CDR3 bases read: TGTGGCGCTAGTGCAACAAACACCGGGCAGCTCTAC. Full variable domain (rest looked up from reference TRBV20 and TRBJ2-2): GALVYQYPRRTICKSGTSMRMECQAVGFQATSVAWYRQSPQKTFELIALSTVNSAIKYEQNFTQEKFPISHPNLSFSSMTVLNAYLEDRGLYLCGASATNTGQLYFGEGSKLTVL.

The sample holds a few counts of this clone. Genes and germline come from the mouse. The read falls 1 residue short of the CDR3 end, and the missing part is taken from the germline J gene. The rearrangement joins TRBV13-3 to TRBJ2-7, with 8 bases fitting TRBD2. Losses at the gene ends were 5 bases for V and 2 bases for J; bases not matched to a gene: 6. The CDR3 spans 14 residues. Germline CDR1 and CDR2: NNHDY and SYVADS. The CDR3 reads CASRMGGRAYEQYF. The CDR3 DNA, read in part, is TGTGCCAGCAGGATGGGGGGGAGGGCCTATGAACAGTAC.

In regard to this clone: Here the gene names and germline are mouse. The CDR3 extends 1 residue past the end of the read, so its final part is completed from the germline J gene. V and J are TRBV26 and TRBJ2-4, with 7 bases identical to TRBD2. In germline, CDR1 is KGHPV, CDR2 FQNQEV (reference sequence). This CDR3 has 13 amino acids. V lost 4 bases, J lost 3 bases, and 1 base stayed unmatched. CDR3 DNA, as far as it was read: TGTGCCAGCAGTCCGGACTGGCAAAACACCTTGTAC. It is translated as CASSPDWQNTLY. The entire CDR3 is CASSPDWQNTLYF.

In its sample, this clone was seen a few times. The gene names given are mouse names. The sequenced fragment ends 1 residue before the CDR3 boundary, so the rest is inferred from the germline J gene. The identical CDR3 is also encoded by other nucleotide sequences in the sample. The chain uses TRBV26 and TRBJ1-1; 7 positions match TRBD1. This CDR3 region has 13 residues. J lost 5 bases, V lost 0 bases, and 0 bases had no gene match. The germline V gene encodes CDR1 KGHPV and CDR2 FQNQEV (reference sequence). The covered CDR3 bases are TGTGCCAGCAGTCTGTCACAGGGGACAGAAGTCTTC. Translation: CASSLSQGTEVF. The whole CDR3 is CASSLSQGTEVFF.

Points on this clone: The genes and germline here are from mouse. The CDR3 is cut off 1 residue early in the read; its end comes from the germline J gene. The V call is TRBV5, the J call TRBJ1-2; D gene unclear. Trimming pared 4 bases from V and 2 bases from J, leaving 11 bases between. There are 14 residues in the CDR3. Germline V gives CDR1 LGHNA, CDR2 YNLKQL (reference sequence). The CDR3 bases that were read are TGTGCCAGCAGCCCCCCCCCACAGAACTCCGACTACACC. Residues: CASSPPPQNSDYT. The whole CDR3 protein is CASSPPPQNSDYTF.

As regards this clone: The gene names given are mouse names. The missing CDR3 end, 1 residue past where the read stops, is filled in from the germline J gene. The V and J genes are TRBV3 and TRBJ2-2; 8 bases agree with TRBD2. Germline CDR1 and CDR2: SNHLY and FYNGKV (reference sequence). V lost 2 bases, J lost 1 base, and 3 bases stayed unmatched. The CDR3 extends over 16 amino acids. The CDR3 bases that were read are TGTGCCAGCAGCTTATGGGGGGGAGGAAACACCGGGCAGCTCTAC. Its translation: CASSLWGGGNTGQLY. The CDR3 in full is CASSLWGGGNTGQLYF. The full variable domain, its missing parts supplied by reference TRBV3 and TRBJ2-2, is GPKVLQIPSHQIIDMGQMVTLNCDPVSNHLYFYWYKQILGQQMEFLVNFYNGKVMEKSKLFKDQFSVERPDGSYFTLKIQPTALEDSAVYFCASSLWGGGNTGQLYFGEGSKLTVL.

About this clone itself: Gene names and germline refer to mouse. Read data end 1 residue before the CDR3 end; the end is taken from the germline J gene. The genes are TRBV19 and TRBJ1-5, with 8 bases that match TRBD1. This CDR3 region has 14 residues. Germline trimming cut 4 bases from V and 2 bases from J; bases unmatched to any gene: 2. Germline V lookup: CDR1 FNHDT, CDR2 SITEND (reference sequence). CDR3 DNA (partial): TGTGCCAGCAGTCGACAGGGGTACAACCAGGCTCCGCTT. Its translation: CASSRQGYNQAPL. The whole CDR3 sequence reads CASSRQGYNQAPLF.

As regards this clone: Genes and germline are mouse. Coverage ceases 1 residue before the CDR3 finishes, and the germline J gene fills in the end. The chain has TRBV3 and TRBJ1-4; D may be TRBD1 (5 bases). Germline CDR1 and CDR2: SNHLY and FYNGKV (reference sequence). Trimming shortened V by 4 bases and J by 0 bases, and 6 bases separated the two germline ends. The CDR3 extends over 14 amino acids. The CDR3 region is CASSWGLSNERLFF. CDR3 bases read: TGTGCCAGCAGCTGGGGACTTTCCAACGAAAGATTATTT.

Of note for this clone: The germline and genes are mouse ones. The CDR3 is cut off 1 residue early in the read; its end comes from the germline J gene. This sequence joins TRBV26 and TRBJ2-5, with TRBD2 matching 9 bases. Germline values: CDR1 KGHPV, CDR2 FQNQEV (reference sequence). The V gene end was trimmed by 2 bases and the J gene end by 6 bases; junction bases not matched to a gene: 6. The CDR3 is 15 residues long. The CDR3 bases that were read are TGTGCCAGCAGTCTGATGGGGGGGCGGGTGGACACCCAGTAC. It translates to CASSLMGGRVDTQY. In full, the CDR3 is CASSLMGGRVDTQYF.

In its sample, this clone is medium-sized. Gene labels here are mouse ones. Coverage ceases 1 residue before the CDR3 finishes, and the germline J gene fills in the end. The J gene is TRBJ2-4, the V gene TRBV12-2, with 8 bases that match TRBD2. Looked up from germline, CDR1 is SGHLS and CDR2 is HYDKME. V lost 4 bases, J lost 2 bases, and 4 bases stayed unmatched. This CDR3 is 14 amino acids long. This chain's CDR3 is CASSLDWDQNTLYF. The covered CDR3 bases are TGTGCCAGCTCACTGGACTGGGATCAAAACACCTTGTAC.

This clone was detected once. The genes and germline here are from mouse. The CDR3 end is not reached by the read, which stops 1 residue before it; the germline J gene fills it in. Other DNA sequences in the same sample also yield this CDR3. The gene calls are TRBV26 and TRBJ1-6; no reliable D call. TRBJ1-6 is assigned to the ORF class and has an uncertain function. The ends were cut back, 4 bases at V and 5 bases at J, with 6 bases in the middle. The CDR3 sequence is 13 residues long. Germline CDR1 KGHPV, CDR2 FQNQEV (reference sequence). CDR3 amino acids: CASSRQNNSPLYF. The covered CDR3 bases are TGTGCCAGCAGTCGACAAAATAATTCGCCCCTCTAC.

For this clone: Gene names are mouse gene names. Read sequence stops 1 residue before the CDR3 end, and the germline J gene provides the missing end. V gene TRBV26 combines with J gene TRBJ2-7; tentatively, D is TRBD1 (5 bases). V lost 0 bases, J lost 0 bases, and 9 bases lay in between. The V gene's germline CDR1 is KGHPV and CDR2 FQNQEV (reference sequence). This CDR3 has 15 residues. The CDR3 sequence is CASSLSSGSSYEQYF. The covered CDR3 bases are TGTGCCAGCAGTCTGTCGTCAGGGAGCTCCTATGAACAGTAC.

This clone is large by share. The listed genes are named as in mouse. The sequence runs out 1 residue before the end of the CDR3; the remainder is reconstructed from the germline J gene. This sequence joins TRBV17 and TRBJ2-7; TRBD2 agrees at 9 bases. CDR1 MNHDT and CDR2 YYDKIL come from the germline V gene. V lost 6 bases, J lost 3 bases, and 3 bases stayed unmatched. CDR3 length: 13 residues. CDR3 DNA (partial): TGTGCTAGCAGCCGACTGGGGGTCTATGAACAGTAC. This codes for CASSRLGVYEQY. The full CDR3 reads CASSRLGVYEQYF.

By sample fraction, this clone is medium-sized. Mouse germline and gene names are used. The read comes to an end 1 residue before the CDR3 does, leaving the germline J gene to fill in the end. The rearrangement uses TRBV26 and TRBJ2-7; 8 nucleotides align to TRBD2. From germline, CDR1 is KGHPV and CDR2 FQNQEV (reference sequence). This CDR3 has 14 amino acids. The V and J ends lost 2 bases and 7 bases, in that order; junction bases with no gene match: 7. CDR3 sequence: CASSLPGGLREQYF. The covered CDR3 bases are TGTGCCAGCAGTCTGCCTGGGGGGTTGAGAGAACAGTAC. The variable domain in full, completed from reference TRBV26 and TRBJ2-7, reads NSKVIQTPRYLVKGQGQKAKMRCIPEKGHPVVFWYQQNKNNEFKFLINFQNQEVLQQIDMTEKRFSAECPSNSPCSLEIQSSEAGDSALYLCASSLPGGLREQYFGPGTRLTVL.

With respect to this clone: The gene names given are mouse names. The read ends 1 residue shy of where the CDR3 ends; the end is completed using the germline J gene. V usage is TRBV12-2 and J usage is TRBJ1-6, with D perhaps matching TRBD1 (6 bases). TRBJ1-6 is an open reading frame whose function is uncertain. V lost 4 bases and J lost 7, with 10 bases in between. This CDR3 contains 13 residues. Germline-derived CDR1 and CDR2 are SGHLS and HYDKME. The DNA read from the CDR3 is TGTGCCAGCTCCCGGGACATAAATTCGCCCCTCTAC. It is translated as CASSRDINSPLY. The whole CDR3 sequence reads CASSRDINSPLYF.

Concerning this clone itself: All gene names here are mouse names. Partial CDR3 DNA: TGTGCCAGCAGGGCGGCGGGTGCAGAAACGCTGTAT. It encodes CASRAAGAETLY. The full CDR3 is CASRAAGAETLYF. The chain uses TRBV26 and TRBJ2-3; D is unclear. The read ends 1 residue before the CDR3 terminus; that terminus is restored from the germline J gene. The germline V gene encodes CDR1 KGHPV and CDR2 FQNQEV (reference sequence). Trimming cost V 6 bases and J 1 base, with 8 bases left between them. The CDR3 extends over 13 amino acids.

By frequency in the sample, this clone is medium-sized. Here the gene names and germline are mouse. Read sequence stops 1 residue before the CDR3 end, and the germline J gene provides the missing end. The genes are TRBV5 and TRBJ2-1, with a possible D match to TRBD1 (5 bases). V shed 0 bases and J shed 2 bases, with 11 bases lying between them. The germline gives CDR1 LGHNA, CDR2 YNLKQL (reference sequence). CDR3 length: 16 residues. Incomplete CDR3 DNA: TGTGCCAGCAGCCAAGAAGGGCAGGGAGACTATGCTGAGCAGTTC. This sequence encodes CASSQEGQGDYAEQF. The whole CDR3 region reads CASSQEGQGDYAEQFF.

About this clone: The listed genes are named as in mouse. The CDR3 end is not reached by the read, which stops 1 residue before it; the germline J gene fills it in. The V call is TRBV13-1, the J call TRBJ2-1, with TRBD2 identical over 11 bases. The germline V gene encodes CDR1 NSHNY and CDR2 SYGAGN. V lost 5 bases, J lost 6 bases, and 4 bases stayed unmatched. The CDR3 has 14 amino acids. The CDR3 spells CASRDWGAFAEQFF. Partial CDR3 DNA: TGTGCCAGCAGGGACTGGGGGGCTTTTGCTGAGCAGTTC.

A remark on this clone: Gene names follow the mouse nomenclature. Sequencing ends 1 residue short of the CDR3 end; the germline J gene provides the rest. The genes are TRBV3 and TRBJ2-1; D uncertain. Germline-derived CDR1 and CDR2 are SNHLY and FYNGKV (reference sequence). The CDR3 loop spans 14 amino acids. V was clipped by 1 base and J by 1 base, with 5 bases between them. The DNA read from the CDR3 is TGTGCCAGCAGCTTAGGTCTGAACTATGCTGAGCAGTTC. Residues: CASSLGLNYAEQF. The complete CDR3 protein is CASSLGLNYAEQFF.

This clone was seen a handful of times. Genes and germline are mouse. The read finishes 1 residue shy of the CDR3 end, and the germline J gene is used to complete it. The chain has TRBV3 and TRBJ1-2; 7 bases match TRBD1. Germline lookup yields CDR1 SNHLY and CDR2 FYNGKV (reference sequence). The CDR3 is 13 amino acids. The V gene end was trimmed by 4 bases and the J gene end by 1 base; junction bases not matched to a gene: 0. The CDR3 here is CASSWDRNSDYTF. The DNA read from the CDR3 is TGTGCCAGCAGCTGGGACAGAAACTCCGACTACACC.

Of note for this clone: Mouse gene names and germline throughout. The read halts 1 residue ahead of the CDR3 end, with the missing end drawn from the germline J gene. The chain links TRBV13-1 to TRBJ1-1; a possible D gene is TRBD1 (6 bases). CDR3 length: 13 residues. The V end was cut by 5 bases, the J end by 3 bases, with 11 bases between. Per the germline V gene, CDR1 is NSHNY and CDR2 is SYGAGN. The CDR3: CASSLNRDTEVFF. The CDR3 bases that were read are TGTGCCAGCAGCCTCAACAGGGACACAGAAGTCTTC.

This clone counts as medium-sized. Genes and germline come from the mouse. The missing CDR3 end, 1 residue past where the read stops, is filled in from the germline J gene. The chain employs TRBV13-1 and TRBJ2-7; D is ambiguous. In germline, CDR1 is NSHNY, CDR2 SYGAGN. The CDR3 has 11 residues. The germline V and J ends were trimmed by 5 bases and 0 bases, with 3 bases remaining between them. This chain's CDR3 is CASRLSYEQYF. The covered CDR3 bases are TGTGCCAGCAGGCTCTCCTATGAACAGTAC.

A word on this clone: Germline and genes here are mouse. Incomplete CDR3 DNA: TGTGCAAGCAGCTTAAGGGGAAGTCAAAACACCTTGTAC. This codes for CASSLRGSQNTLY. The whole CDR3 sequence reads CASSLRGSQNTLYF. The V call is TRBV16, the J call TRBJ2-4; the D gene is possibly TRBD1 (5 bases). The CDR3 end falls 1 residue outside the read, so it is completed with the germline J gene. There are 14 residues in the CDR3. Germline V gene data show CDR1 as SGHSA and CDR2 as FRNQAP. V was clipped by 2 bases and J by 0 bases, with 6 bases between them.